This TCR beta chain derives from a study of tumor and adjacent non-tumor tissue in lung cancer. CDR1 and CDR2 (germline): SQVTM, ANQGSEA. The CDR3 totals 12 residues. The library came from three nested PCR rounds adapted from ARM-PCR protocols. TCRdb reprocessed the multiplex PCR reads with MiXCR, giving one entry per CDR3 protein. The sample records about 66,000 distinct CDR3 sequences, around 78% being singletons. In regard to this clonotype: One junction end does not reproduce the germline sequence, and a read error may be involved.

This sample's RNA came from whole unsorted tissue. V gene TRBV29-1 combines with J gene TRBJ1-2; no clear D gene. The sequenced sample consisted of lung tumor tissue. The source is a man in his sixties with non-small cell lung cancer. For the CDR3, the DNA is TGTAGCGTTGCATGGGGTAACTATGGATACACCTTC. Protein product: CSVAWGNYGYTF.